Below are 2 T cell receptor beta chains sequenced from a single sample in a study of long-term antiretroviral therapy in people with HIV. The authors ran the immunoSEQ assay, v3.0, at survey level. The method was immunoSEQ multiplex PCR; TCRdb's version includes in-frame clones alone and lacks a portion of them. The data hold roughly 40,000 clones, with 85% to 90% observed a single time. The material sequenced was unsorted PBMCs, taken 3.1 years after starting antiretroviral therapy. All receptors derive from a woman aged 50 to 60 with HIV.

The chain joins TRBV5-6 to TRBJ1-1; possible D gene TRBD1, 5 bases. Between the trimmed V and J ends, which lost 1 base and 5 bases, there was a span of 15 bases. CDR1 is SGHDT and CDR2 is YYEEEE in the germline V gene. This CDR3 is 15 amino acids long. The CDR3 region has the DNA TGTGCCAGCAGCTTGCCCTCACAGGAACAAACTGAAGCTTTCTTT. This encodes CASSLPSQEQTEAFF. Combining the CDR3 with reference TRBV5-6 and TRBJ1-1 gives the whole variable domain DAGVTQSPTHLIKTRGQQVTLRCSPKSGHDTVSWYQQALGQGPQFIFQYYEEEERQRGNFPDRFSGHQFPNYSSELNVNALLLGDSALYLCASSLPSQEQTEAFFGQGTRLTVV.

This clone has more than one count but fewer than ten. The chain is built from TRBV6-5 and TRBJ1-2; no reliable D call. Trimming cost V 3 bases and J 1 base, with 15 bases left between them. From germline, CDR1 is MNHEY and CDR2 SVGAGI. This CDR3 has 16 amino acids. The CDR3 sequence is CASSYSSEGGNYGYTF. CDR3 nucleotides: TGTGCCAGCAGTTATTCCTCAGAGGGCGGTAACTATGGCTACACCTTC.